The clone carrying this T cell receptor (beta chain) was observed many times. Its antigen is not known. The time point denotes: patch test 3, about 24 weeks after DPC sensitization. Described treatment: therapeutic diphenylcyclopropenone sensitization with weekly scalp DPC. Blood collection took place prior to placing each patch test. V lost 3 bases and J lost 4; bases outside the gene matches: 4. The CDR3 totals 15 residues. CDR1 is MNHEY, CDR2 SVGEGT, per germline. Via MiXCR, TCRdb re-called the RACE reads, giving one row per CDR3 protein. Here the sample spans 60,000 to 65,000 distinct CDR3 sequences, more than 9.5% being singletons. The data were obtained in a study of human T cells and chemical hapten exposure. About the study: For sensitization, 2% DPC was applied to a 2 cm by 2 cm patch of upper inner arm skin. TCR yield per sample varied, mainly due to pooled library volumes.

Findings and caveats of the study: Alopecia in all donors means immunity may differ from healthy individuals.

This specimen consisted of whole blood, obtained in connection with sensitization to the hapten diphenylcyclopropenone (DPC). The origin of this receptor is a woman aged 30 to 39 with alopecia areata. Some clones in this sample may be carry-over from other donors' samples. The V gene is TRBV6-2 or TRBV6-3, the J gene TRBJ1-5; 9 bases map to TRBD1. The CDR3 DNA follows: TGTGCCAGCAGTTATTTCGGACAGGGGAATCAGCCCCAGCATTTT. It encodes CASSYFGQGNQPQHF.